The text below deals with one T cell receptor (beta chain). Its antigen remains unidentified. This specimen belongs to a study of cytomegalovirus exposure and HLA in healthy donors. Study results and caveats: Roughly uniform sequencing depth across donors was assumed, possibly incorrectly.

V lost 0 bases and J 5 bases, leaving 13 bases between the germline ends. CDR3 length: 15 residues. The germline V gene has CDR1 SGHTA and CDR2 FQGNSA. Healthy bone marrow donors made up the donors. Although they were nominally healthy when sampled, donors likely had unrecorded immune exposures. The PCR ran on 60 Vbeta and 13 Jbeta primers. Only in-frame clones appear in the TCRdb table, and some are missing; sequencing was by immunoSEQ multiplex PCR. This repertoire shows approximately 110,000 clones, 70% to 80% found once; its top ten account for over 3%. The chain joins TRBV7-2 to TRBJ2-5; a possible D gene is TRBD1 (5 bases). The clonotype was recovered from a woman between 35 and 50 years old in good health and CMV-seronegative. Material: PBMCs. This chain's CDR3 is CASSLAGRVGETQYF. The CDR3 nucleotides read TGTGCCAGCAGCTTAGCTGGCAGGGTTGGGGAGACCCAGTACTTC. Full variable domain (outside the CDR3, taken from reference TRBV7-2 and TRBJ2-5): GAGVSQSPSNKVTEKGKDVELRCDPISGHTALYWYRQSLGQGLEFLIYFQGNSAPDKSGLPSDRFSAERTGGSVSTLTIQRTQQEDSAVYLCASSLAGRVGETQYFGPGTRLLVL.